The TCR beta chain under discussion was sequenced for a study of T cells in Graves' hyperthyroidism and ophthalmopathy. Study-level findings and limits: The model made its ophthalmopathy prediction, and onset followed a median around 6.9 months later.

Authors of the study amplified TCR beta CDR3 regions from RNA transcripts. Carried out on the TCR CDR3, a first-round RT-PCR used the HTBI primer set. TCRdb used MiXCR to reprocess the multiplex PCR reads, holding one entry per CDR3 protein. In the table there are about 640,000 distinct CDR3 sequences, under 25% of which are singletons. Patients were excluded because of uncontrolled infection, other autoimmune disease, pregnancy or lactation. Thyroid ultrasound and orbital computed tomography, with clinical symptoms and serum thyroxine and TRAb, informed diagnoses. The authors obtained PBMCs from around 11 ml of fresh peripheral blood. In germline, CDR1 is SNHLY, CDR2 FYNNEI. The CDR3 has 14 residues. The ends were cut back, 6 bases at V and 5 bases at J, with 14 bases in the middle. In its sample, this clonotype was seen many times. Its matching antigen is unknown.

The origin of this receptor is a man aged 25-40 years with Graves' ophthalmopathy. Sequencing was performed on blood. The V gene is TRBV2, the J gene TRBJ2-1; maybe TRBD2 (6 bases). In DNA form, the CDR3 reads TGTGCCAGCAGCAGGAGGGCCCGGGACAATGAGCAGTTCTTC. The encoded protein is CASSRRARDNEQFF.